This T cell receptor (beta chain) was recovered during a study of memory B cells and T cells in multiple sclerosis (dated by TCRdb to 2017 to 2018). Study-level background: The study compared the TCR beta repertoires of autoproliferating peripheral T cells with those of brain lesion-infiltrating T cells in multiple sclerosis patients. TCR sequencing included two multiple sclerosis patients for whom either brain lesions at autopsy or brain-infiltrating cells from biopsy were available. Results and caveats for the whole study, not just this receptor: Clone-set sizes differed between compartments, which influenced counts of shared clonotypes and required normalization.

Using the immunoSEQ Platform, TCRbeta CDR3 regions were amplified from extracted genomic DNA. Multiplex PCR, high-throughput sequencing and a vendor bioinformatics pipeline were combined in the immunoSEQ assay. In the paper's pipeline: Non-productive sequences and CDR3s under 4 amino acids long were removed, and the clonotype frequencies in each sample were recalculated. Shared clonotypes were identified in immunoSEQ Analyzer 2.0 as identical CDR3 amino acid, V gene and J gene sequences. Repertoire overlap was normalized by dividing shared clonotype counts by the product of both clone-set sizes, scaled by 1000 into arbitrary units. Entries here come from immuneACCESS through TCRdb and include only in-frame sequences with V and J called. Some clones fail to appear in such tables; in the studies checked, an unresolved V gene covers under half of the shortfall, and the cause of the remainder is unknown. V, J and clone size are those of that table, while D and trimming were read from the DNA. This sample holds about 32,000 clones; 86% were observed only once. The top ten clonotypes cover less than 3% of the sample.

Comment on this clone: Its recognized antigen is unknown. There are no base qualities to consult, and no much larger clone falls within one base.

After CFSE-labeled PBMCs were cultured without any stimulus, the autoproliferating (CFSEdim) and non-proliferating (CFSEhi) T cell fractions were each sequenced on their own. A total of some 5x10^7 CFSE-labeled PBMCs were cultured for approximately seven days without stimulus, and replicate wells were then pooled. PBMCs were labeled with around 0.45 uM CFSE and were cultured without exogenous stimuli in serum-free AIM-V medium. Before use, PBMCs were isolated by Ficoll density gradient centrifugation and cryopreserved. Live 7-AAD-negative cells were sorted on a FACSAria III, washed with PBS, and frozen at -80 degrees C as dry pellets. The germline V gene specifies SGHAT as CDR1 and FQNNGV as CDR2. V loses 2 bases of germline sequence and J loses 9 bases, and the interval between the two ends is 20 bases. The cysteine opens and the phenylalanine closes a CDR3 of 15 amino acids. Only CDR3 DNA remains: 45 bases, in frame from the first base.

This TCR derives from a human donor with multiple sclerosis. The chain joins TRBV11-2 to TRBJ2-7; TRBD2 is perhaps the D gene, given 6 matching bases. What was sequenced was PBMCs from blood kept in culture. Read as DNA, the sequence is TGTGCCAGCAGCTTACAGGAGGGTCTCCTGACCGGGCAGTACTTC. The encoded protein is CASSLQEGLLTGQYF.